The 5 T cell receptor beta chains presented below share a single source sample, sequenced in a study of tumor-infiltrating lymphocytes in primary liver carcinoma. Starting from 400 to 500 ng of total RNA, TCR beta cDNA was produced with a primer in the constant region. Libraries covering TCR beta were generated through three nested multiplex PCR rounds (using a slightly modified ARM-PCR). A C-beta reverse primer was combined with TRBV1-TRBV30 forward primers in the first two PCR rounds, and each round had around 10 cycles. Using its own MiXCR run on the multiplex PCR reads, TCRdb lists one record per CDR3 protein. The table shows about 330,000 distinct CDR3 sequences, with less than 65% occurring only once. Germline DNA was extracted alongside blood RNA, which was obtained from unsorted whole blood. Sequenced: peripheral blood. These receptors originate from a man between 40 and 49 years old with primary liver carcinoma and hepatitis B virus infection.

On this clonotype: A single base separates this from a much larger clone, so it may be a read error. V usage is TRBV5-8 and J usage is TRBJ2-7, with no clear D. The CDR3 is 12 amino acids. V was shortened by 0 bases and J by 6 bases, with 7 bases between the two germline ends. Germline CDR1 is SGHTS and CDR2 is YDEGEE. The CDR3 is CASSLEVGEQYF. CDR3 sequence (DNA): TGTGCCAGCAGCTTGGAAGTGGGCGAGCAGTACTTC.

As regards this clonotype: Germline is not matched at one junction end, which may reflect a read error. The rearrangement links TRBV11-1 to TRBJ1-1; D is unresolved. Germline CDR1 is SGHAT and CDR2 is FQDESV (reference sequence). This CDR3 is 12 amino acids long. In DNA, the CDR3 is TGTACCAGCAACTCAGGGAACACTGAAGCTTTCTTT. It yields the protein CTSNSGNTEAFF.

The chain couples TRBV28 to TRBJ2-7, with 11 positions matching TRBD1. CDR1 is MDHEN, CDR2 SYDVKM, per germline. This CDR3 region has 16 residues. V gave up 3 bases and J gave up 7 bases; unmatched junction bases: 11. The CDR3 protein is CASSLTGTGGFREQYF. The CDR3 DNA is TGTGCCAGCAGTTTGACCGGGACAGGGGGGTTCCGGGAGCAGTACTTC.

This clonotype came up many times. This chain uses TRBV6-6 with TRBJ2-1; 14 bases fit TRBD2. Looked up from germline, CDR1 is MNHNY and CDR2 is SVGAGI (reference sequence). This CDR3 spans 16 amino acids. V shed 6 bases, J shed 9 bases, and the junction held 10 bases outside the gene matches. The CDR3 DNA sequence: TGTGCCAGCAGCCAGACCGGCGGGACTAGCGGGAGTGAGCAGTTCTTC. Translating it yields CASSQTGGTSGSEQFF.

The chain links TRBV28 to TRBJ2-7; the D call may be TRBD1 or TRBD2 (5 bases each). This CDR3 has 14 residues. With 6 bases removed from V and 1 base from J, the gap between germline ends came to 13 bases. Germline values: CDR1 MDHEN, CDR2 SYDVKM. CDR3 coding DNA: TGTGCCAGCAGCCCCCCGGGGCAGTCCTACGAGCAGTACTTC. Translating gives CASSPPGQSYEQYF. Combining the CDR3 with reference TRBV28 and TRBJ2-7 gives the whole variable domain DVKVTQSSRYLVKRTGEKVFLECVQDMDHENMFWYRQDPGLGLRLIYFSYDVKMKEKGDIPEGYSVSREKKERFSLILESASTNQTSMYLCASSPPGQSYEQYFGPGTRLTVT.